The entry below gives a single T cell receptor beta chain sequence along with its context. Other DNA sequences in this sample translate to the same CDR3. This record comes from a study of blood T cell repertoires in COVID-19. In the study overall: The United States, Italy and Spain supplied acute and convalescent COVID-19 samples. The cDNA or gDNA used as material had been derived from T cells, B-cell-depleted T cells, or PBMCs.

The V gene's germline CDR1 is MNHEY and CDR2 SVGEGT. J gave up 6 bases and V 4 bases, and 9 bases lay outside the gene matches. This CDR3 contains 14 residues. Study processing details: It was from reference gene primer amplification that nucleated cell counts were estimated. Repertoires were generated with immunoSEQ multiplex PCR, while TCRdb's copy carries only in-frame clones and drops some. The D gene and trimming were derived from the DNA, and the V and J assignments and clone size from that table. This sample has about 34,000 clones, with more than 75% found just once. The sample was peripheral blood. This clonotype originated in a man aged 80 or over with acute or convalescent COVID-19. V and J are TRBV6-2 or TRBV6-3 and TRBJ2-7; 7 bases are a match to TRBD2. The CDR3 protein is CASSSLAGALEQYF. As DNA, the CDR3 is TGTGCCAGCAGTTCCCTGGCGGGAGCTCTCGAGCAGTACTTC.